These T cell receptor beta chains were read from a single sample in a study of T cells in localized non-small cell lung cancer. Here immunoSEQ multiplex PCR was the method, and the copy in TCRdb shows in-frame clones only, minus some. Among roughly 16,000 clones listed, approximately 89% were seen once. Sequences were derived from peripheral blood, sampled before any cancer treatment. The receptors come from a woman aged 40 to 75 with stage I lung adenocarcinoma. CDR3s include the opening cysteine and the closing phenylalanine or tryptophan. A D gene is named only where the DNA matches it firmly. The size field is filled for only some rows; it gives once, few, many or a size class.

d_gene	v_gene	abundance	j_gene	CDR3nt	CDR3aa
TRBD1	TRBV11-2	.	TRBJ1-5	TGTGCCAGCAGCGCAATCCCCCCGGGGACAGCCAGCAATCAGCCCCAGCATTTT	CASSAIPPGTASNQPQHF
.	TRBV5-1	.	TRBJ1-3	TGCGCCAGCAGCTTGAATCTTGGGGGAGCTAGCTCTGGAAACACCATATATTTT	CASSLNLGGASSGNTIYF
.	TRBV5-4	.	TRBJ2-7	TGTGCCAGCAGCGACGTGGACTTTGCCTACGAGCAGTACTTC	CASSDVDFAYEQYF
.	TRBV4-2	.	TRBJ1-2	TGTGCCAGCAGCCAAGAGTCGGAGGGATTCCTATCTGAGGACTATGGCTACACCTTC	CASSQESEGFLSEDYGYTF
TRBD2	TRBV19	.	TRBJ2-1	TGTGCCAGTAGTATAGATTTCGGGAGGGAGCAGTTCTTC	CASSIDFGREQFF
TRBD1	TRBV11-2	.	TRBJ2-7	TGTGCCAGCACGTCCCCAGGACAGGGCGGCTACGAGCAGTACTTC	CASTSPGQGGYEQYF
.	TRBV5-1	.	TRBJ2-2	TGCGCCAGCAGGCAGGGTAACACGAACACCGGGGAGCTGTTTTTT	CASRQGNTNTGELFF
TRBD2	TRBV5-1	.	TRBJ2-3	TGCGCCAGCAGCAGCGGACTAGCGGGGATCGATACGCAGTATTTT	CASSSGLAGIDTQYF
.	TRBV7-9	.	TRBJ1-5	TGTGCCAGCAGCTTTGATGTTCAGCCCCAGCATTTT	CASSFDVQPQHF
TRBD1	TRBV5-1	.	TRBJ2-5	TGCGCCAGCAGCCCCGGGACAGGGGGCCAAGAGACCCAGTACTTC	CASSPGTGGQETQYF
TRBD2	TRBV5-1	.	TRBJ2-1	TGCGCCAGCAGCCCGACTAGCGGGGGGCTCTCCTACAATGAGCAGTTCTTC	CASSPTSGGLSYNEQFF
TRBD2	TRBV5-1	.	TRBJ2-1	TGCGCCAGCAGCCCAAGGATAGCGGGGGGCTACAATGAGCAGTTCTTC	CASSPRIAGGYNEQFF
.	TRBV4-1	once	TRBJ1-2	TGCGCCAGCAGCCAAAGGTTTACAGATAACTATGGCTACACCTTC	CASSQRFTDNYGYTF
.	TRBV19	.	TRBJ1-2	TGTGCCAGTAGTATAGTGGGAGAGAGCTATGGCTACACCTTC	CASSIVGESYGYTF
.	TRBV7-9	.	TRBJ2-7	TGTGCCAGCAGCTTAGGGCTGGACGGACGGATGCCCTACGAGCAGTACTTC	CASSLGLDGRMPYEQYF
.	TRBV7-9	few	TRBJ1-6	TGTGCCAGCAGCTCCCTCGGGTATAATTCACCCCTCCACTTT	CASSSLGYNSPLHF
.	TRBV28	once	TRBJ2-2	TGTGCCAGCAGTTTTCATGGACGGGTAGCCACGAACACCGGGGAGCTGTTTTTT	CASSFHGRVATNTGELFF
.	TRBV10-3	.	TRBJ2-7	TGTGCCATCAGCAGACAGGTTTCCTACGAGCAGTACTTC	CAISRQVSYEQYF
.	TRBV12-5	.	TRBJ1-2	TGTGCTAGTGGTCGAGACGGAGGCTACACCTTC	CASGRDGGYTF
.	TRBV5-1	.	TRBJ1-2	TGCGCCAGCAGCAAGGACAGTTTGAACTATGGCTACACCTTC	CASSKDSLNYGYTF
TRBD2	TRBV5-1	.	TRBJ2-7	TGCGCCAGCAGATCACGGGGAGGGGACTTCTACGAGCAGTACTTC	CASRSRGGDFYEQYF
.	TRBV19	.	TRBJ2-3	TGTGCCAGTAGTTCCAGGGACAGCACAGATACGCAGTATTTT	CASSSRDSTDTQYF
TRBD2	TRBV2	once	TRBJ2-3	TGTGCCAGCAGTGAAATATCGACTAGCGCGGCAGATACGCAGTATTTT	CASSEISTSAADTQYF
.	TRBV9	once	TRBJ2-7	TGTGCCAGCAGCGCACACAGGAATTCCTACGAGCAGTACTTC	CASSAHRNSYEQYF
TRBD2	TRBV2	.	TRBJ2-2	TGTGCCAGCAGTGAAATGGCTAGCGGGGGGGCCGGGGAGCTGTTTTTT	CASSEMASGGAGELFF
.	TRBV7-9	few	TRBJ2-7	TGTGCCAGCAGCAAGGACGGGAGCTACGAGCAGTACTTC	CASSKDGSYEQYF
.	TRBV5-5	.	TRBJ1-5	TGTGCCAGCAGCTTATCCACCTCGGACATTAATCAGCCCCAGCATTTT	CASSLSTSDINQPQHF
TRBD2	TRBV30	.	TRBJ2-1	TGTGCCTGGAGTTTAGCGGGCTCATCCTACAATGAGCAGTTCTTC	CAWSLAGSSYNEQFF
TRBD2	TRBV7-3	.	TRBJ2-3	TGTGCCAGCAGCTTTAGCGGGGGTAGCACAGATACGCAGTATTTT	CASSFSGGSTDTQYF
.	TRBV28	.	TRBJ1-1	TGTGCCAGCAGTTTCCGGACATATCTGAACACTGAAGCTTTCTTT	CASSFRTYLNTEAFF
TRBD1	TRBV11-1	.	TRBJ1-2	TGTGCCAGCAGCTTGGACAGGGGAGACTATGGCTACACCTTC	CASSLDRGDYGYTF
.	TRBV6-5	.	TRBJ1-2	TGTGCCAGTGAAGACGGGTATGGCTACACCTTC	CASEDGYGYTF
.	TRBV4-1	.	TRBJ2-7	TGCGCCAGCAGCCGCTCGGGGGACTACGAGCAGTACTTC	CASSRSGDYEQYF
.	TRBV6-5	.	TRBJ1-2	TGTGCCAGCAGCTCTATGGGACATGGCTACACCTTC	CASSSMGHGYTF
.	TRBV5-6	once	TRBJ1-2	TGTGCCAGCAGCGCGGATGGTAGGGGCCTTGATAACTATGGCTACACCTTC	CASSADGRGLDNYGYTF
TRBD1	TRBV28	.	TRBJ1-5	TGTGCCAGCAGTTTAGGAGGGGGACAGGGGATCAATCAGCCCCAGCATTTT	CASSLGGGQGINQPQHF